This T cell receptor beta chain was captured by sequencing in a study of OX40 agonist ivuxolimab in advanced cancers. Assay used: immunoSEQ multiplex PCR; TCRdb lists only in-frame clones, some missing. In the table there are 25,000 to 30,000 clones, approximately 81% of which are singletons. V was cut by 5 bases and J by 4 bases, with 20 bases left in between. Germline loops: CDR1 SNHLY, CDR2 FYNNEI. The CDR3 contains 16 residues. This specimen was CD4+ or CD8+ T cells sorted from blood, taken in a trial of the OX40 agonist ivuxolimab. The genes are TRBV2 and TRBJ1-1; a possible D gene is TRBD1 (5 bases). The origin of this receptor is an adult with an advanced solid tumor such as melanoma, head and neck, liver or kidney cancer. This CDR3 reads CASSTGTERMSTEAFF. The CDR3 nucleotides are TGTGCCAGCAGTACCGGGACGGAGAGGATGAGCACTGAAGCTTTCTTT.